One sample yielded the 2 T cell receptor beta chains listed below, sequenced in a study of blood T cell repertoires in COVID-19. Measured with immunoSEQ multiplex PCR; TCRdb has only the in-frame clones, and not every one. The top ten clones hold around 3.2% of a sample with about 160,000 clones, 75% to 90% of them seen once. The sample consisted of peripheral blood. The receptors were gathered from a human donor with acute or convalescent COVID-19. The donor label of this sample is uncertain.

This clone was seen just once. The CDR3 DNA sequence: TGTGCCAGCAGCTGGGGCTTAGCTAACTATGGCTACACCTTC. This sequence encodes CASSWGLANYGYTF. V and J are TRBV11-2 and TRBJ1-2; a possible D gene is TRBD1 (5 bases). Between the trimmed V and J ends, which lost 4 bases and 0 bases, there was a span of 9 bases. This CDR3 spans 14 amino acids. Looked up from germline, CDR1 is SGHAT and CDR2 is FQNNGV.

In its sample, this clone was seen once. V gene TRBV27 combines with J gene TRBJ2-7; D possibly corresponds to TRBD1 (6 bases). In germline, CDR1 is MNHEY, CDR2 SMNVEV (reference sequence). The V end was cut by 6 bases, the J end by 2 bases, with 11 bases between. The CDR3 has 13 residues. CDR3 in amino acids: CASRRTGTYEQYF. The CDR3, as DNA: TGTGCCAGCAGACGAACAGGGACCTACGAGCAGTACTTC.